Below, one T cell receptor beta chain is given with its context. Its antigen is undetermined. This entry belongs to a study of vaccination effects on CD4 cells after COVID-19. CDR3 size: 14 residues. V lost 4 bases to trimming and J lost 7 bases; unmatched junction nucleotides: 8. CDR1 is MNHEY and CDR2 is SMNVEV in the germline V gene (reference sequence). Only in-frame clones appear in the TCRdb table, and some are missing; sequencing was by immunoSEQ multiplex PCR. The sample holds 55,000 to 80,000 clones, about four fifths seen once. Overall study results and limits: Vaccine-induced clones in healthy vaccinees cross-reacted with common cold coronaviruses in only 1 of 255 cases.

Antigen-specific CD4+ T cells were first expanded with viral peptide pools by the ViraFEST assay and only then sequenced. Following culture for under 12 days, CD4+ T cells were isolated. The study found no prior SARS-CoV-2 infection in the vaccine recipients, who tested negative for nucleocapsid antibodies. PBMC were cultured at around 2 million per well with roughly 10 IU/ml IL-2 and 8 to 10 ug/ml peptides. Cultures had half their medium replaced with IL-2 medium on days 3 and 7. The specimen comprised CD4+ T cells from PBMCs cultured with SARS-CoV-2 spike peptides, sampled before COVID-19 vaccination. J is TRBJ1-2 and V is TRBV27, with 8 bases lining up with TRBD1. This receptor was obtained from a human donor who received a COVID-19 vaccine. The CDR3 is CASSSPDRVSGYTF. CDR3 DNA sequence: TGTGCCAGCAGTTCCCCGGACAGGGTGTCTGGCTACACCTTC.